One sample yielded the 27 T cell receptor beta chains listed below, sequenced in a study of T-cell reconstitution after alpha-beta-depleted transplantation in children listed by TCRdb under 2016. The library was generated by PCR. The reads were generated on an Illumina HiSeq 2500. TCR library preparation used molecular barcoding, with unique molecular identifiers applied to normalize quantification of the TCRbeta repertoire. The raw public reads went through TCRdb reprocessing: fastp at Q25, MiXCR clone calling, in-frame beta chains kept. Each CDR3 protein appears once, grouped with its most common genes and DNA. The sample table records about a million distinct CDR3 sequences; about 29% of these occur just once. The top ten clonotypes cover roughly 27% of the sample. The sample's treatment or condition label, decoded: allogeneic hematopoietic cell transplantation with graft depleted of TCRalphabeta T cells and CD19 B cells.

The material was PBMCs, mostly from graft donor cells, obtained 360 days after TCRalphabeta/CD19-depleted stem cell transplant. The receptor source for this set is a boy under two years old who had a stem cell transplant for SCID, so the T cells may come from the graft donor.

As DNA, the CDR3 is TGCGCCAGCAGCCAAGACGGGACAGTGGTCTCCTACGAGCAGTACTTC. Translating gives CASSQDGTVVSYEQYF. The rearrangement joins TRBV4-1 to TRBJ2-7; 7 positions match TRBD1. Germline trimming cut 0 bases from V and 0 bases from J; bases unmatched to any gene: 5. The CDR3 covers 16 residues. The germline V gene encodes CDR1 MGHRA and CDR2 YSYEKL.

In this sample, this clonotype turned up a few times. The V and J genes are TRBV3-1 and TRBJ1-4; D unclear. Per germline, CDR1 LGHDT and CDR2 YNNKEL (reference sequence). V shed 3 bases and J shed 1 base, with 6 bases lying between them. The CDR3 contains 14 residues. CDR3 nucleotides: TGTGCCAGCAGCCATGGGGTAACTAATGAAAAACTGTTTTTT. Its translation: CASSHGVTNEKLFF.

The V and J genes are TRBV4-3 and TRBJ2-3, with unresolved D. Germline CDR1 is LGHNA and CDR2 is YSLEER. The CDR3 is made up of 16 amino acids. The V end lost 0 bases, the J end lost 0 bases, and 10 bases lay between the germline ends. CDR3 amino acids: CASSQDTTVSTDTQYF. CDR3 in DNA: TGCGCCAGCAGCCAAGATACAACAGTGAGCACAGATACGCAGTATTTT.

The sample holds many counts of this clonotype. This sequence joins TRBV10-3 and TRBJ2-3; D is undetermined. The CDR3 runs 16 residues. Germline V CDR1 and CDR2: ENHRY, SYGVKD. Trimming removed 5 bases from V and 6 bases from J, with 21 bases in between. The CDR3 DNA is TGTGCCATCAGTTCGCCCGGCCTGGGAAAAGTGGATACGCAGTATTTT. Encoded protein: CAISSPGLGKVDTQYF.

The chain joins TRBV15 to TRBJ1-4, with 7 bases lining up with TRBD1. The length of the CDR3 is 14 residues. The trim removed 5 bases at V and 6 bases at J, leaving 6 bases unmatched. The V gene's germline CDR1 is LNHNV and CDR2 YYDKDF (reference sequence). CDR3 sequence (DNA): TGTGCCACCAGCCTTACAGGGGATGATGAAAAACTGTTTTTT. It codes for CATSLTGDDEKLFF.

This clonotype was detected a few times. The chain combines TRBV15 with TRBJ2-7; 7 nucleotides match TRBD1. Trimming removed 0 bases from V and 3 bases from J; junction bases left unmatched: 8. The CDR3 runs 16 residues. Germline CDR1 LNHNV, CDR2 YYDKDF (reference sequence). CDR3 amino acids: CATSRERNRGLYEQYF. In nucleotides, the CDR3 is TGTGCCACCAGCAGAGAGAGAAACAGGGGCCTCTACGAGCAGTACTTC.

J is TRBJ2-1 and V is TRBV6-2 or TRBV6-3; 9 bases match TRBD2. Germline V gene data show CDR1 as MNHEY and CDR2 as SVGEGT. V lost 5 bases to trimming and J lost 9 bases; unmatched junction nucleotides: 8. The CDR3 consists of 14 residues. The CDR3 spells CASSEGLAGIEQFF. CDR3 DNA sequence: TGTGCCAGCAGTGAGGGACTAGCAGGGATTGAGCAGTTCTTC.

This clonotype was recorded a few times. V usage is TRBV7-3 and J usage is TRBJ2-7, with D tentatively TRBD1 or TRBD2 (5 bases each). The germline V gene encodes CDR1 SGHTA and CDR2 FQGTGA. The CDR3 consists of 15 residues. V was pared by 5 bases and J by 3 bases, with 17 bases between. The CDR3 sequence: CASSPGLAGIYEQYF. The CDR3 DNA is TGTGCCAGCAGCCCGGGGCTAGCCGGGATCTACGAGCAGTACTTC. The full variable domain, rest sourced from reference TRBV7-3 and TRBJ2-7, is GAGVSQTPSNKVTEKGKYVELRCDPISGHTALYWYRQSLGQGPEFLIYFQGTGAADDSGLPNDRFFAVRPEGSVSTLKIQRTERGDSAVYLCASSPGLAGIYEQYFGPGTRLTVT.

This rearrangement joins TRBV12-3 or TRBV12-4 to TRBJ2-5, with a tentative D call TRBD1 (5 bases). The CDR3 spans 15 residues. Trimming took off 5 bases at V and 1 base at J, with 14 bases between the two ends. This CDR3 reads CASSLKAGFQETQYF. CDR3 in DNA: TGTGCCAGCAGTCTCAAAGCAGGGTTCCAAGAGACCCAGTACTTC.

This clonotype was observed a few times. The J gene is TRBJ2-6, the V gene TRBV10-3; D call uncertain. The germline CDR1 and CDR2 sequences are ENHRY and SYGVKD. The CDR3 runs 14 residues. V lost 5 bases and J 0 bases, leaving 5 bases between the germline ends. CDR3 amino acids: CAISSGSGANVLTF. In DNA form, the CDR3 reads TGTGCCATCAGTTCAGGCTCTGGGGCCAACGTCCTGACTTTC.

The rearrangement uses TRBV2 and TRBJ2-7; 10 nucleotides align to TRBD2. The CDR3 is 15 amino acids. Germline V gives CDR1 SNHLY, CDR2 FYNNEI. The trim removed 4 bases at V and 6 bases at J, leaving 9 bases unmatched. Here the CDR3 reads CASSASGGKGIEQYF. As DNA, the CDR3 is TGTGCCAGCAGTGCTAGCGGGGGAAAAGGAATCGAGCAGTACTTC.

The table lists this clonotype with a few counts. The chain carries TRBV15 and TRBJ1-2; D is uncertain. The CDR3 extends over 12 amino acids. V was cut by 0 bases and J by 6 bases, with 5 bases left in between. Germline V gene lookup returns CDR1 LNHNV and CDR2 YYDKDF (reference sequence). In nucleotides, the CDR3 is TGTGCCACCAGCAGAGATAGGAATGGCTACACCTTC. Translated, it gives CATSRDRNGYTF. The full variable domain, completed using reference TRBV15 and TRBJ1-2, is DAMVIQNPRYQVTQFGKPVTLSCSQTLNHNVMYWYQQKSSQAPKLLFHYYDKDFNNEADTPDNFQSRRPNTSFCFLDIRSPGLGDTAMYLCATSRDRNGYTFGSGTRLTVV.

This CDR3 is CASSVGAPPYNEQFF. The CDR3 nucleotides are TGTGCCAGCAGCGTAGGAGCGCCACCCTACAATGAGCAGTTCTTC. The rearrangement uses TRBV9 and TRBJ2-1; no definite D call. The V end lost 0 bases, the J end lost 2 bases, and 9 bases lay between the germline ends. Germline V gives CDR1 SGDLS, CDR2 YYNGEE. The CDR3 sequence is 15 residues long. Looking up the rest from reference TRBV9 and TRBJ2-1 gives the full variable domain: DSGVTQTPKHLITATGQRVTLRCSPRSGDLSVYWYQQSLDQGLQFLIQYYNGEERAKGNILERFSAQQFPDLHSELNLSSLELGDSALYFCASSVGAPPYNEQFFGPGTRLTVL.

The chain combines TRBV7-2 with TRBJ1-2; TRBD1 agrees at 9 bases. The trim removed 5 bases at V and 3 bases at J, leaving 13 bases unmatched. Germline CDR1 SGHTA, CDR2 FQGNSA. The CDR3 has 17 residues. DNA for the CDR3: TGTGCCAGCAGCCCTGGACAGGGGCGGCGTGGGGACTATGGCTACACCTTC. It translates to CASSPGQGRRGDYGYTF. Looking up the rest from reference TRBV7-2 and TRBJ1-2 gives the full variable domain: GAGVSQSPSNKVTEKGKDVELRCDPISGHTALYWYRQSLGQGLEFLIYFQGNSAPDKSGLPSDRFSAERTGGSVSTLTIQRTQQEDSAVYLCASSPGQGRRGDYGYTFGSGTRLTVV.

The V gene is TRBV5-1, the J gene TRBJ2-5; the match to TRBD1 covers 11 bases. Unmatched junction bases numbered 5, after V lost 4 bases and J lost 3 bases. CDR1 and CDR2 (germline): SGHRS, YFSETQ. This CDR3 contains 15 residues. In DNA form, the CDR3 reads TGCGCCAGCAGCCGGGGACAGGGGGGAAAAGAGACCCAGTACTTC. The encoded protein is CASSRGQGGKETQYF.

The chain is built from TRBV20-1 and TRBJ2-7, with TRBD2 identical over 9 bases. This CDR3 has 15 amino acids. V dropped 5 bases and J dropped 7; count of bases not matched to a gene: 15. The germline V gene encodes CDR1 DFQATT and CDR2 SNEGSKA (reference sequence). The CDR3 region has the DNA TGCAGTGCTCTACACCGCGGGGGGGCCCCTCGGGAGCAGTACTTC. Its translation: CSALHRGGAPREQYF.

In its sample, this clonotype was seen a few times. The chain uses TRBV7-8 and TRBJ2-5; D unclear. CDR1 and CDR2 from the germline V gene are SGHVS and FQNEAQ. CDR3 size: 16 residues. Deletions cut 1 base from V and 7 bases from J, with 19 bases between. The CDR3 sequence: CASSLGLGLVIGTQYF. CDR3 DNA sequence: TGTGCCAGCAGCTTAGGGCTGGGCCTAGTGATAGGGACCCAGTACTTC.

The chain joins TRBV6-6 to TRBJ1-4; D remains unclear. Deletions cut 2 bases from V and 6 bases from J, with 4 bases between. This CDR3 spans 12 amino acids. Germline loops: CDR1 MNHNY, CDR2 SVGAGI (reference sequence). This CDR3 is CASSYDDEKLFF. The CDR3 DNA reads as TGTGCCAGCAGTTACGATGATGAAAAACTGTTTTTT.

The V and J genes are TRBV12-3 or TRBV12-4 and TRBJ2-3; 12 nucleotides match TRBD2. J was trimmed by 8 bases and V by 6 bases; bases with no gene match: 12. The length of the CDR3 is 16 residues. The CDR3 sequence is CASSRTSGGRVGTQYF. Written as DNA, the CDR3 is TGTGCCAGCAGCCGAACTAGCGGGGGGCGGGTAGGTACGCAGTATTTT.

CDR3 protein: CSVEALGWRETQYF. The CDR3 coding sequence is TGCAGCGTTGAAGCCCTTGGTTGGAGGGAGACCCAGTACTTC. The rearrangement links TRBV29-1 to TRBJ2-5, with D tentatively TRBD2 (5 bases). Trimming took off 1 base at V and 5 bases at J, with 14 bases between the two ends. The CDR3 spans 14 residues. Looked up from germline, CDR1 is SQVTM and CDR2 is ANQGSEA.

There are a few counts of this clonotype. This chain links TRBV5-1 with TRBJ2-1; D is unclear. Looked up from germline, CDR1 is SGHRS and CDR2 is YFSETQ. This CDR3 has 11 residues. The V end was cut by 7 bases, the J end by 5 bases, with 7 bases between. The CDR3 DNA reads TGCGCCAGCCCGCAGGACAATGAGCAGTTCTTC. It yields the protein CASPQDNEQFF.

This clonotype was detected a few times. This CDR3 is missing its conserved last phenylalanine or tryptophan, likely due to a read error. The V gene is TRBV6-5, the J gene TRBJ1-2, with D perhaps matching TRBD1 (5 bases). The V end was cut by 4 bases, the J end by 7 bases, with 16 bases between. Germline V lookup: CDR1 MNHEY, CDR2 SVGAGI. The CDR3 has 14 residues. CDR3 nucleotides: TGTGCCAGCAGTTCGGGACGCCCGTCGGGTGGCTACACCTCC. Protein sequence: CASSSGRPSGGYTS.

This clonotype turned up a few times. This chain joins TRBV29-1 and TRBJ2-1, with TRBD2 matching 11 bases. Germline CDR1 is SQVTM and CDR2 is ANQGSEA. There are 13 residues in the CDR3. V lost 4 bases and J lost 4; bases outside the gene matches: 0. Here the CDR3 reads CSVGTSGYNEQFF. CDR3 bases: TGCAGCGTTGGGACTAGCGGGTACAATGAGCAGTTCTTC.

The rearrangement joins TRBV7-2 to TRBJ2-7; a weak D match, TRBD1 (5 bases). Trimming took off 7 bases at V and 0 bases at J, with 13 bases between the two ends. CDR3 size: 14 residues. Germline V gene lookup returns CDR1 SGHTA and CDR2 FQGNSA. The CDR3, as DNA: TGTGCCAGCACCAAAGGGGCAGTCTCCTACGAGCAGTACTTC. This encodes CASTKGAVSYEQYF.

This clonotype has only a few counts. The chain uses TRBV7-3 and TRBJ2-1; D gene uncertain. Germline V gives CDR1 SGHTA, CDR2 FQGTGA. Trimming pared 4 bases from V and 8 bases from J, leaving 9 bases between. CDR3 length equals 12 residues. The DNA of the CDR3 is TGTGCCAGCAGCTATATCGGGTATGAGCAGTTCTTC. Amino acid sequence: CASSYIGYEQFF.

In its sample, this clonotype was seen a few times. The V call is TRBV24-1, the J call TRBJ2-1; 8 nucleotides align to TRBD1. Trimming cost V 2 bases and J 2 bases; bases outside gene matches: 4. From germline, CDR1 is KGHDR and CDR2 SFDVKD. The CDR3 runs to 16 residues. The CDR3, as DNA: TGTGCCACCAGTGATTCTGGGACAGGTACCTACAATGAGCAGTTCTTC. It specifies CATSDSGTGTYNEQFF.

The genes are TRBV28 and TRBJ2-3; D ambiguous. V gave up 2 bases and J gave up 4 bases, with 7 bases separating them. Germline V gives CDR1 MDHEN, CDR2 SYDVKM. The CDR3 loop spans 13 amino acids. CDR3 region: CASSLRASDTQYF. The CDR3 bases are TGTGCCAGCAGTTTAAGGGCGTCAGATACGCAGTATTTT.